Here is one T cell receptor beta chain with its context. No antigen is known for it. For bulk TCR libraries, previously described methods and listed TCR primers were used. Each CDR3 protein is one row after TCRdb ran MiXCR on the PCR reads. The top ten clones hold approximately 1.1% of a sample with 70,000 to 90,000 distinct CDR3 sequences, over 20% of them seen once. The sample belongs to a study of molecular identifiers for immune sequencing clone quantification. General study findings and limits: Clones above 20 RNA copies contained over 98% of effector molecules and under 1% of naive molecules. Spiked Jurkat TCR RNA equivalent to one cell reportedly surfaced among about a million naive cells.

Naive CD8 library inputs spanned roughly 20,000 to 1,100,000 sorted cells and 10%, 30% or 50% RNA. V was shortened by 1 base and J by 5 bases, with 15 bases between the two germline ends. This CDR3 comprises 15 residues. Per germline, CDR1 MNHEY and CDR2 SVGAGI. The genes are TRBV6-5 and TRBJ2-7; D might be TRBD1 (6 bases). This TCR was sampled from a human donor in good health. Some libraries in this study had Jurkat cell RNA spiked in. Material for sequencing was naive CD8+ T cells from blood, with Jurkat cell RNA spiked in. Subset meaning: FACS-sorted CD8+CD4-CCR7+CD45RA+ naive T cells. For the CDR3, the DNA is TGTGCCAGCAGTTACTTTGGGGGCCCTGGGAACGAGCAGTACTTC. This codes for CASSYFGGPGNEQYF.